A selection of T cell receptor beta chains follows, all from one sample in a study of OX40 agonist ivuxolimab in advanced cancers. The method was immunoSEQ multiplex PCR; TCRdb's version includes in-frame clones alone and lacks a portion of them. The table has roughly 70,000 clones, 75% to 90% seen once; the top ten hold around 2%. Here the sequenced sample was CD4+ or CD8+ T cells sorted from blood, taken in a trial of the OX40 agonist ivuxolimab. The receptors stem from an adult with an advanced solid tumor such as melanoma, head and neck, liver or kidney cancer. Each CDR3 is given with its conserved first and last residue. D genes are given only for firm matches. Size is stated for part of the rows, as once, few or many counts, or as a class when the clone is expanded.

clone_size	v_call	d_call	j_call	cdr3_nt	cdr3_aa
-	TRBV27	TRBD1	TRBJ1-5	TGTGCCAGCAGTCTCTATGGGACAGGGGTAGTTTATCAGCCCCAGCATTTT	CASSLYGTGVVYQPQHF
-	TRBV11-2	-	TRBJ2-1	TGTGCCAGCAGCCCCCAAGGGGCCAACTACAATGAGCAGTTCTTC	CASSPQGANYNEQFF
-	TRBV5-1	TRBD2	TRBJ2-7	TGCGCCAGCAGCTTGACTAGCGGATCCTACGAGCAGTACTTC	CASSLTSGSYEQYF
-	TRBV28	-	TRBJ2-7	TGTGCCAGCAGTTTGGATCCGCAGGGACCCTACGAGCAGTACTTC	CASSLDPQGPYEQYF
once	TRBV30	TRBD1	TRBJ1-3	TGTGCCTGGAGACCGACAGGGCCCACTGGAAACACCATATATTTT	CAWRPTGPTGNTIYF
-	TRBV4-1	-	TRBJ2-2	TGCGCCAGCAGCCAAGAAGGGGGGGCTCGCGGGGAGCTGTTTTTT	CASSQEGGARGELFF
-	TRBV4-1	-	TRBJ2-7	TGCGCCAGCAGCCCACTGAGCGCGAACTACGAGCAGTACTTC	CASSPLSANYEQYF
-	TRBV18	-	TRBJ2-7	TGTGCCAGCTCACCGGGGGACTACGAGCAGTACTTC	CASSPGDYEQYF
-	TRBV5-1	-	TRBJ1-5	TGCGCCAGCAGCTTGGGGGTACAGGGAAATCAGCCCCAGCATTTT	CASSLGVQGNQPQHF
-	TRBV5-1	-	TRBJ2-3	TGCGCCAGCAGGGAGGGCGTTGGGGGCACAGATACGCAGTATTTT	CASREGVGGTDTQYF
-	TRBV19	-	TRBJ2-7	TGTGCCAGTAGTCGGGGCAGGGCCTACGAGCAGTACTTC	CASSRGRAYEQYF
once	TRBV4-1	TRBD2	TRBJ2-5	TGCGCCAGCAGCTTGGGACTAGCGGGAGTTTCAGAGACCCAGTACTTC	CASSLGLAGVSETQYF
-	TRBV6-5	TRBD1	TRBJ1-4	TGTGCCAGCAGGCCAGGGGGCCCTCATGAAAAACTGTTTTTT	CASRPGGPHEKLFF
-	TRBV29-1	-	TRBJ2-7	TGCAGCGTTATTGACGACAGAAGCTCCTACGAGCAGTACTTC	CSVIDDRSSYEQYF
-	TRBV5-5	TRBD2	TRBJ2-5	TGTGCCAGCAGCTTGGTGGGCGGGGGGTTTGGAGAGACCCAGTACTTC	CASSLVGGGFGETQYF
-	TRBV14	-	TRBJ1-2	TGTGCCAGCAGCCCGGACAGAAACTATGGCTACACCTTC	CASSPDRNYGYTF
-	TRBV5-1	-	TRBJ2-5	TGCGCCAGCTACGAGGGCGAGACCCAGTACTTC	CASYEGETQYF
few	TRBV5-4	-	TRBJ1-2	TGTGCCAGCAGCTGGGAGGAGGGCTACACCTTC	CASSWEEGYTF
-	TRBV7-2	-	TRBJ2-4	TGTGCCAGCAGCCAAGGGGGAAACATTCAGTACTTC	CASSQGGNIQYF
-	TRBV11-2	TRBD2	TRBJ2-5	TGTGCCAGCAGCTTAGCTGCGACTAGCGGGGGCCAAGAGACCCAGTACTTC	CASSLAATSGGQETQYF
-	TRBV19	TRBD1	TRBJ1-1	TGTGCCAGTAGTACAGACAGGGGGCCCAGGGGAAACACTGAAGCTTTCTTT	CASSTDRGPRGNTEAFF
-	TRBV7-2	TRBD1	TRBJ1-1	TGTGCCAGCAGCTTCGGACAGGGGAACACTGAAGCTTTCTTT	CASSFGQGNTEAFF
-	TRBV19	-	TRBJ2-7	TGTGCCAGCGGAACGGGGGAGCAGTACTTC	CASGTGEQYF
-	TRBV18	-	TRBJ2-7	TGTGCCAGCTCACCAAACCCTGGCTACGAGCAGTACTTC	CASSPNPGYEQYF
-	TRBV18	-	TRBJ1-4	TGTGCCAGCTCACCACCGGCGGGGGAAAAACTGTTTTTT	CASSPPAGEKLFF
-	TRBV18	-	TRBJ2-2	TGTGCCACTCTTGAAGGGCTCGACACCGGGGAGCTGTTTTTT	CATLEGLDTGELFF
-	TRBV10-3	-	TRBJ2-1	TGTGCCATCAGTCCGCGGGAAGTGGCTAATGAGCAGTTCTTC	CAISPREVANEQFF
-	TRBV5-6	-	TRBJ2-7	TGTGCCAGCAGCCCCGGCAGGGGACGGTACGAGCAGTACTTC	CASSPGRGRYEQYF
-	TRBV10-3	-	TRBJ1-1	TGTGCCATCAGTGAGAGAGGAAGAGGGGGTGAAGCTTTCTTT	CAISERGRGGEAFF
-	TRBV25-1	TRBD1	TRBJ2-2	TGTGCCAGCAGCAGGGGGACAGGCCAAAACACCGGGGAGCTGTTTTTT	CASSRGTGQNTGELFF
-	TRBV5-1	-	TRBJ1-3	TGCGCCAGCAGCTTGGGGAGTACTGGAAACACCATATATTTT	CASSLGSTGNTIYF
once	TRBV4-1	-	TRBJ1-5	TGCGCCAGCAGCCAAGTGGAGGGGGGGAATCAGCCCCAGCATTTT	CASSQVEGGNQPQHF
-	TRBV6-6	TRBD2	TRBJ2-1	TGTGCCAGCAGTCCGACTAGCGCCGCCTACAATGAGCAGTTCTTC	CASSPTSAAYNEQFF
-	TRBV7-2	-	TRBJ2-1	TGTGCCAGCAGCTTAGGCAGTAGGTTTGAGCAGTTCTTC	CASSLGSRFEQFF
-	TRBV6-1	-	TRBJ1-1	TGTGCCAGCACAAGAGACACTGAAGCTTTCTTT	CASTRDTEAFF
once	TRBV11-1	-	TRBJ2-3	TGTGCCAGCAGTCCTCAATCCTCAGGGGTAACGCAGTATTTT	CASSPQSSGVTQYF
-	TRBV23-1	-	TRBJ2-7	TGCGCCAGCAGTCTAACCTCAGGGTCCTACGAGCAGTACTTC	CASSLTSGSYEQYF
-	TRBV27	TRBD2	TRBJ2-1	TGTGCCAGCAGTCCCCCCAGACTAGCGGGGGGGCGTAATGAGCAGTTCTTC	CASSPPRLAGGRNEQFF
-	TRBV6-6	-	TRBJ2-3	TGTGCCAGCAGTTACTCAGGCAACTCGGCAGATACGCAGTATTTT	CASSYSGNSADTQYF
-	TRBV21-1	-	TRBJ2-6	TGTGCCAGCAGTAGGCCAAGCTCGGGGGCCAACGTCCTGACTTTC	CASSRPSSGANVLTF
-	TRBV18	-	TRBJ2-1	TGTGCCAGCTCCCCCGGACGACCCAATGAGCAGTTCTTC	CASSPGRPNEQFF
-	TRBV18	-	TRBJ1-6	TGTGCCAGCTCACCAGGGGGCAATTCACCCCTCCACTTT	CASSPGGNSPLHF
-	TRBV7-9	-	TRBJ2-2	TGTGCCAGCAGCTTGGGGCAGGGGATCGGCGGGGAGCTGTTTTTT	CASSLGQGIGGELFF
-	TRBV9	TRBD2	TRBJ2-1	TGTGCCAGCAGCGTAGAGGCGGGAGGACTTGAGCAGTTCTTC	CASSVEAGGLEQFF
once	TRBV27	-	TRBJ1-1	TGTGCCAGCACTTCCCGGCCGGGGAGGACTGAAGCTTTCTTT	CASTSRPGRTEAFF
once	TRBV29-1	-	TRBJ2-3	TGCAGCGTTGGACTTATACTCACAGATACGCAGTATTTT	CSVGLILTDTQYF
-	TRBV5-4	TRBD1	TRBJ1-3	TGTGCCAGCAGCCTCGGACAGGCTAGGGGAATCTCTGGAAACACCATATATTTT	CASSLGQARGISGNTIYF
-	TRBV7-3	TRBD1	TRBJ1-1	TGTGCCAGCAGCTTTGACAGGGTCAGCACTGAAGCTTTCTTT	CASSFDRVSTEAFF
once	TRBV7-3	-	TRBJ1-5	TGTGCCAGCAGCTATGAGATTAATCAGCCCCAGCATTTT	CASSYEINQPQHF